These T cell receptor beta chains were read from a single sample in a study of T cell changes during pregnancy in multiple sclerosis. Only in-frame clones appear in the TCRdb table, and some are missing; sequencing was by immunoSEQ multiplex PCR. This sample has more than 15,000 clones; about 87% occur once, and the top ten carry roughly 12%. The material sequenced was CD8+ T cells from peripheral blood mononuclear cells, taken in the third trimester of pregnancy. The receptors here all came from a female donor in good health, enrolled as a control in a pregnancy study. CDR3s include the opening cysteine and the closing phenylalanine or tryptophan.

cdr3_length: 15
v_call: TRBV4-1
j_call: TRBJ1-2
cdr3_aa: CASSHQPGLNYGYTF

cdr3_length: 13
v_call: TRBV19
j_call: TRBJ2-2
cdr3_aa: CASSIDLSGELFF

cdr3_length: 13
v_call: TRBV12-5
j_call: TRBJ1-2
cdr3_aa: CASAVRVGYGYTF

cdr3_length: 14
v_call: TRBV6-1
j_call: TRBJ2-1
cdr3_aa: CASTERPGEGEQFF

cdr3_length: 15
v_call: TRBV28
j_call: TRBJ1-2
cdr3_aa: CASSVTQGAVYGYTF

cdr3_length: 14
v_call: TRBV6-6
j_call: TRBJ2-1
cdr3_aa: CASNPIQGLHEQFF

cdr3_length: 15
v_call: TRBV27
j_call: TRBJ2-3
cdr3_aa: CASSLTPEIADTQYF

cdr3_length: 14
v_call: TRBV27
j_call: TRBJ2-1
cdr3_aa: CASSSGSAYNEQFF

cdr3_length: 17
v_call: TRBV6-4
j_call: TRBJ2-1
cdr3_aa: CASSDSSGGSGGYEQFF

cdr3_length: 15
v_call: TRBV11-1
j_call: TRBJ2-1
cdr3_aa: CASSLQWGLFNEQFF

cdr3_length: 15
v_call: TRBV21-1
j_call: TRBJ2-7
cdr3_aa: CASAKGQGTSYEQYF

cdr3_length: 13
v_call: TRBV9
j_call: TRBJ2-2
cdr3_aa: CASSVPSTGELFF

cdr3_length: 18
v_call: TRBV5-1
j_call: TRBJ2-1
cdr3_aa: CASSPAGAPSSLYNEQFF

cdr3_length: 15
v_call: TRBV27
j_call: TRBJ2-7
cdr3_aa: CASSLGLQGRYEQYF

cdr3_length: 17
v_call: TRBV14
j_call: TRBJ2-1
cdr3_aa: CASSQLRIAGGHNEQFF

cdr3_length: 15
v_call: TRBV7-9
j_call: TRBJ2-7
cdr3_aa: CASSLFGTATYEQYF

cdr3_length: 14
v_call: TRBV29-1
j_call: TRBJ2-5
cdr3_aa: CSVTPLAGGETQYF

cdr3_length: 17
v_call: TRBV27
j_call: TRBJ1-6
cdr3_aa: CASSLYNSGTGHSPLHF

cdr3_length: 16
v_call: TRBV5-1
j_call: TRBJ1-1
cdr3_aa: CASSRGDREVIEGAFF

cdr3_length: 16
v_call: TRBV11-2
j_call: TRBJ1-5
cdr3_aa: CASSLVAGGNNQPQHF

cdr3_length: 14
v_call: TRBV5-1
j_call: TRBJ1-1
cdr3_aa: CASSYDGGNTEAFF

cdr3_length: 12
v_call: TRBV6-5
j_call: TRBJ2-7
cdr3_aa: CASSSPSYEQYF

cdr3_length: 16
v_call: TRBV6-4
j_call: TRBJ2-3
cdr3_aa: CASSDTLADGADTQYF

cdr3_length: 15
v_call: TRBV4-2
j_call: TRBJ1-5
cdr3_aa: CASSQRGNSNQPQHF

cdr3_length: 15
v_call: TRBV19
j_call: TRBJ1-5
cdr3_aa: CASSMSAGAGQPQHF

cdr3_length: 16
v_call: TRBV28
j_call: TRBJ2-3
cdr3_aa: CASSLLSGGQSDTQYF

cdr3_length: 18
v_call: TRBV4-1
j_call: TRBJ1-2
cdr3_aa: CASSQEPGQGQFNYGYTF

cdr3_length: 15
v_call: TRBV5-1
j_call: TRBJ1-1
cdr3_aa: CASSLDQGMNTEAFF